These 26 T cell receptor beta chains share one sample of origin, sequenced in a study of CD8+ T cells in alopecia areata. Treatment indicated: oral pan-JAK inhibitor, 5-10 mg twice daily. Extracted RNA was reverse transcribed, and the resulting cDNA served as sequencing template. TCRdb keeps only in-frame clones here, not all; method: immunoSEQ multiplex PCR. The data hold about 110,000 clones, with about four fifths observed a single time. Specimen: CD8+ T cells sorted from blood, collected at week 24, from a patient treated with tofacitinib. The source is a human donor with alopecia areata.

This clone appeared a single time. This chain joins TRBV11-2 and TRBJ1-4; tentative D call: TRBD1 (6 bases). CDR1 SGHAT and CDR2 FQNNGV come from the germline V gene. V lost 4 bases and J lost 0, with 12 bases in between. The length of the CDR3 is 16 residues. The CDR3 sequence is CASSSGQFATNEKLFF. The CDR3 nucleotides read TGTGCCAGCAGCTCCGGACAGTTTGCAACTAATGAAAAACTGTTTTTT.

As DNA, the CDR3 is TGTGCCAGCAGCCTCCCGACAGGGTTCGGCAAAGAGACCCAGTACTTC. As protein: CASSLPTGFGKETQYF. The J gene is TRBJ2-5, the V gene TRBV7-9, with TRBD1 matching over 7 bases. Germline V gives CDR1 SEHNR, CDR2 FQNEAQ (reference sequence). After removal of 5 bases from V and 3 bases from J, the junction contained 12 bases not matched to a gene. This CDR3 has 16 amino acids.

The chain joins TRBV4-1 to TRBJ1-1, with D perhaps TRBD1 (5 bases). The CDR3 contains 15 residues. Per the germline V gene, CDR1 is MGHRA and CDR2 is YSYEKL. The V gene lost 1 base and the J gene lost 0 bases, with 9 bases spanning the gap. In DNA, the CDR3 is TGCGCCAGCAGCCAAGGGAAGGGGATGAACACTGAAGCTTTCTTT. Protein product: CASSQGKGMNTEAFF.

This chain joins TRBV7-9 and TRBJ2-5; D is possibly TRBD2 (6 bases). Germline V gene sequence: CDR1 SEHNR, CDR2 FQNEAQ (reference sequence). The length of the CDR3 is 14 residues. Trimming pared 4 bases from V and 10 bases from J, leaving 19 bases between. The CDR3 here is CASSSGTFRWGQYF. CDR3 sequence (DNA): TGTGCCAGCAGCTCCGGGACTTTCCGTTGGGGCCAGTACTTC.

The gene calls are TRBV9 and TRBJ2-7, with D unclear. Trimming took off 3 bases at V and 0 bases at J, with 16 bases between the two ends. The CDR3 sequence is 16 residues long. CDR1 and CDR2 from the germline V gene are SGDLS and YYNGEE. The CDR3 region is CASSGEYTGSSYEQYF. As DNA, the CDR3 is TGTGCCAGCAGCGGAGAATATACCGGGTCCTCCTACGAGCAGTACTTC.

V usage is TRBV11-3 and J usage is TRBJ2-7; D call uncertain. Germline V gene data show CDR1 as SGHNT and CDR2 as YENEEA. The CDR3 is 14 residues long. Trimming stripped 1 base from V and 3 bases from J, with 10 bases between. The CDR3 DNA reads as TGTGCCAGCAGCTTAGGATTTTTTAGCTACGAGCAGTACTTC. It is translated as CASSLGFFSYEQYF. Drawing the rest from reference TRBV11-3 and TRBJ2-7, the complete variable domain is EAGVVQSPRYKIIEKKQPVAFWCNPISGHNTLYWYLQNLGQGPELLIRYENEEAVDDSQLPKDRFSAERLKGVDSTLKIQPAELGDSAVYLCASSLGFFSYEQYFGPGTRLTVT.

The rearrangement joins TRBV4-1 to TRBJ2-7, with TRBD1 matching over 10 bases. CDR1 MGHRA and CDR2 YSYEKL come from the germline V gene. The CDR3 loop spans 15 amino acids. V lost 8 bases, J lost 5 bases, and 12 bases stayed unmatched. CDR3 amino acids: CASSEVGQGLNEQYF. For the CDR3, the DNA is TGCGCCAGCTCCGAGGTGGGACAGGGGCTCAACGAGCAGTACTTC.

This clone appeared a single time. This rearrangement joins TRBV12-5 to TRBJ2-1; D not certain. The CDR3 has 13 residues. Germline lookup yields CDR1 LGHNT and CDR2 FRNRAP. Trimming took 2 bases from V and 9 from J, leaving 11 bases between them. CDR3: CASGLRGGGEQFF. For the CDR3, the DNA is TGTGCTAGTGGTTTGAGAGGCGGCGGTGAGCAGTTCTTC.

J is TRBJ2-7 and V is TRBV29-1; TRBD2 is a possible D gene (6 bases). V shed 0 bases and J shed 6 bases, with 6 bases lying between them. This CDR3 has 11 amino acids. CDR1 SQVTM and CDR2 ANQGSEA come from the germline V gene. CDR3 coding DNA: TGCAGCGTTGAAGACGGGGGCGAGCAGTACTTC. Translated: CSVEDGGEQYF.

The genes are TRBV9 and TRBJ1-2, with 7 nucleotides matching TRBD1. The CDR3 sequence is 14 residues long. V lost 4 bases and J lost 6; bases outside the gene matches: 9. Germline-derived CDR1 and CDR2 are SGDLS and YYNGEE. The CDR3 here is CASSWVEGANGYTF. CDR3 DNA sequence: TGTGCCAGCAGCTGGGTAGAGGGGGCGAATGGCTACACCTTC.

The chain combines TRBV19 with TRBJ2-7; 9 bases agree with TRBD1. V lost 6 bases to trimming and J lost 1 base; unmatched junction nucleotides: 7. The CDR3 is made up of 15 amino acids. Germline assignment: CDR1 LNHDA and CDR2 SQIVND (reference sequence). CDR3 coding DNA: TGTGCCAGTAGCGGGGGACAGGGAGGGTCCTACGAGCAGTACTTC. Protein: CASSGGQGGSYEQYF.

The V and J genes are TRBV27 and TRBJ2-7, with 7 bases matching TRBD1. The CDR3 spans 16 residues. V lost 5 bases and J lost 1; bases outside the gene matches: 11. From germline, CDR1 is MNHEY and CDR2 SMNVEV (reference sequence). This CDR3 is CASSQSQGTNSYEQYF. The CDR3 DNA follows: TGTGCCAGCAGTCAGTCACAGGGGACAAATTCCTACGAGCAGTACTTC.

The gene calls are TRBV29-1 and TRBJ2-1; D not resolved. The ends were cut back, 5 bases at V and 4 bases at J, with 15 bases in the middle. CDR1 and CDR2 (germline): SQVTM, ANQGSEA. This CDR3 spans 14 amino acids. For the CDR3, the DNA is TGCAGCGTTAAGGACGGCTCGAATTACAATGAGCAGTTCTTC. It translates to CSVKDGSNYNEQFF.

This clone was counted between two and nine times. V and J are TRBV7-9 and TRBJ2-1; 9 nucleotides align to TRBD1. Germline V lookup: CDR1 SEHNR, CDR2 FQNEAQ (reference sequence). This CDR3 spans 16 amino acids. V was pared by 6 bases and J by 4 bases, with 10 bases of the junction left unmatched. The CDR3 coding sequence is TGTGCCAGCAGTTCAACCGGGACAGGGCTGTACAATGAGCAGTTCTTC. It codes for CASSSTGTGLYNEQFF.

The chain joins TRBV2 to TRBJ2-7; D is ambiguous. V shed 7 bases and J shed 0 bases, with 13 bases lying between them. The germline V gene has CDR1 SNHLY and CDR2 FYNNEI. The CDR3 runs 14 residues. The CDR3 DNA sequence: TGTGCCAGCAATACCGGGCCCAGCTCCTACGAGCAGTACTTC. Residues: CASNTGPSSYEQYF.

The genes are TRBV7-6 and TRBJ2-7; 8 positions match TRBD1. Germline lookup yields CDR1 SGHVS and CDR2 FNYEAQ. V dropped 1 base and J dropped 3; count of bases not matched to a gene: 8. This CDR3 has 16 residues. This chain's CDR3 is CASSLGPGQDNYEQYF. CDR3 DNA sequence: TGTGCCAGCAGCTTAGGGCCGGGACAGGATAACTACGAGCAGTACTTC.

Here the CDR3 reads CASSLGWGATDTQYF. As DNA, the CDR3 is TGTGCCAGCAGCTTGGGTTGGGGGGCCACAGATACGCAGTATTTT. This sequence joins TRBV5-4 and TRBJ2-3; D could derive from TRBD1 or TRBD2 (6 bases each). V lost 0 bases, J lost 2 bases, and 10 bases lay in between. The germline CDR1 and CDR2 sequences are SGHNT and YYREEE (reference sequence). The CDR3 has 15 residues.

The CDR3 protein is CAISEGLAGENEQFF. As DNA, the CDR3 is TGTGCCATCAGTGAAGGACTAGCGGGGGAGAATGAGCAGTTCTTC. V is TRBV10-3 and J is TRBJ2-1; TRBD2 aligns across 13 bases. Germline V gene data show CDR1 as ENHRY and CDR2 as SYGVKD. The CDR3 runs to 15 residues. Trimming took 3 bases from V and 7 from J; bases not matched to a gene: 3.

The V gene is TRBV11-2, the J gene TRBJ2-1, with unresolved D. The CDR3 consists of 13 residues. The V gene lost 1 base and the J gene lost 7 bases, with 8 bases spanning the gap. The germline V gene encodes CDR1 SGHAT and CDR2 FQNNGV. The CDR3, as DNA: TGTGCCAGCAGCTTAGGAAGAGAGAATGAGCAGTTCTTC. Translating gives CASSLGRENEQFF.

This clone was recorded once. V gene TRBV4-3 combines with J gene TRBJ2-3, with a weak D call TRBD1 (5 bases). CDR1 is LGHNA, CDR2 YSLEER, per germline. V dropped 0 bases and J dropped 0 bases, with 13 bases sitting between them. There are 17 residues in the CDR3. CDR3 sequence (DNA): TGCGCCAGCAGCCAAGATGGTTTAACAGGAAGCACAGATACGCAGTATTTT. This sequence encodes CASSQDGLTGSTDTQYF.

In DNA, the CDR3 is TGTGCCAGCAGCGTAGGGGGGCAGGGGAACTACGAGCAGTACTTC. This gives the protein CASSVGGQGNYEQYF. V and J are TRBV9 and TRBJ2-7, with a tentative D call TRBD1 (6 bases). Trimming shortened V by 0 bases and J by 3 bases, and 13 bases separated the two germline ends. Germline CDR1 SGDLS, CDR2 YYNGEE. The CDR3 totals 15 residues.

This clone occurred once. The V gene is TRBV19, the J gene TRBJ2-1; 11 bases are shared with TRBD2. Germline assignment: CDR1 LNHDA and CDR2 SQIVND (reference sequence). J lost 10 bases, V lost 2 bases, and 1 base had no gene match. The CDR3 spans 13 residues. CDR3 nucleotides: TGTGCCAGTAGTATACTAGCGGGGGGCGAGCAGTTCTTC. This gives the protein CASSILAGGEQFF.

The J gene is TRBJ2-3, the V gene TRBV12-5; a weak D match, TRBD1 (5 bases). CDR3 length: 11 residues. Looked up from germline, CDR1 is LGHNT and CDR2 is FRNRAP. V was cut by 10 bases and J by 8 bases, with 13 bases left in between. The CDR3 sequence is CAMYRNGTQYF. The CDR3 coding sequence is TGTGCTATGTACAGGAATGGTACGCAGTATTTT.

This clone showed up just a few times. The rearrangement joins TRBV10-3 to TRBJ2-5; 9 bases match TRBD2. Germline values: CDR1 ENHRY, CDR2 SYGVKD. The length of the CDR3 is 18 residues. V dropped 0 bases and J dropped 0; count of bases not matched to a gene: 8. The CDR3 loop reads CAISESESSGGYQETQYF. DNA of the CDR3: TGTGCCATCAGTGAGTCGGAGAGTAGCGGGGGCTACCAAGAGACCCAGTACTTC.

This chain uses TRBV13 with TRBJ2-5; 10 bases align to TRBD2. The CDR3 has 17 residues. V lost 2 bases, J lost 5 bases, and 11 bases stayed unmatched. Germline assignment: CDR1 PRHDT and CDR2 FYEKMQ (reference sequence). The CDR3 spells CASSLFERGGLFETQYF. The CDR3 DNA follows: TGTGCCAGCAGCTTATTTGAGCGGGGGGGCTTATTTGAGACCCAGTACTTC.

This clone was seen a few times. The gene calls are TRBV19 and TRBJ2-2; no clear D. Germline CDR1 and CDR2: LNHDA and SQIVND (reference sequence). V was trimmed by 0 bases and J by 0 bases, leaving 8 bases between them. The CDR3 is made up of 16 amino acids. The CDR3 DNA reads as TGTGCCAGTAGTATAGAGCGGTGGGCGAACACCGGGGAGCTGTTTTTT. Amino acid sequence: CASSIERWANTGELFF. The complete variable domain, with remaining parts taken from reference TRBV19 and TRBJ2-2, reads DGGITQSPKYLFRKEGQNVTLSCEQNLNHDAMYWYRQDPGQGLRLIYYSQIVNDFQKGDIAEGYSVSREKKESFPLTVTSAQKNPTAFYLCASSIERWANTGELFFGEGSRLTVL.